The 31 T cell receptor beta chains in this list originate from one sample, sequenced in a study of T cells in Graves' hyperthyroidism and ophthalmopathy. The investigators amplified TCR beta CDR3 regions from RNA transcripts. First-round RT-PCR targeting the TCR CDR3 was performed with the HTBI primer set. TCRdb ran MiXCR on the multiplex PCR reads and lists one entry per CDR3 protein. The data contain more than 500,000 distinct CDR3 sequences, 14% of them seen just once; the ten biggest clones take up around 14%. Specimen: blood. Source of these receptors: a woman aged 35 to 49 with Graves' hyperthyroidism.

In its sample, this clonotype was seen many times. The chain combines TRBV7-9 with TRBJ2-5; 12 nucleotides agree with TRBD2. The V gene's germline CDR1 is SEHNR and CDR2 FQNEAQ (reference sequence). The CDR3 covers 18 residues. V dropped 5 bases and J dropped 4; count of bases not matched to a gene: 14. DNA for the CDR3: TGTGCCAGCAGCGGATCATCGGGACTAGCGGGTGGAGGAGAGACCCAGTACTTC. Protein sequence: CASSGSSGLAGGGETQYF. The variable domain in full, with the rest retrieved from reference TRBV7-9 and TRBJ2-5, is DTGVSQNPRHKITKRGQNVTFRCDPISEHNRLYWYRQTLGQGPEFLTYFQNEAQLEKSRLLSDRFSAERPKGSFSTLEIQRTEQGDSAMYLCASSGSSGLAGGGETQYFGPGTRLLVL.

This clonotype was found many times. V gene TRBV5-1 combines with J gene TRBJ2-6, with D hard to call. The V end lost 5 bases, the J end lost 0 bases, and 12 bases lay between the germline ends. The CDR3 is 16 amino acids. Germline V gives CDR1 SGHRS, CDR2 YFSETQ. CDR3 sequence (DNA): TGCGCCAGCAGGAGCAATACATTCTCTGGGGCCAACGTCCTGACTTTC. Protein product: CASRSNTFSGANVLTF.

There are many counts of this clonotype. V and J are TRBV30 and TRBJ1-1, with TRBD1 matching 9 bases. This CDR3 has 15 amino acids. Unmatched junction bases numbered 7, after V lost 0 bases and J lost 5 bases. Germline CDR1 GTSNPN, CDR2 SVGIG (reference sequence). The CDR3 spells CAWSVVTGGPTEAFF. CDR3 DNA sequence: TGTGCCTGGAGTGTCGTGACAGGGGGACCGACTGAAGCTTTCTTT.

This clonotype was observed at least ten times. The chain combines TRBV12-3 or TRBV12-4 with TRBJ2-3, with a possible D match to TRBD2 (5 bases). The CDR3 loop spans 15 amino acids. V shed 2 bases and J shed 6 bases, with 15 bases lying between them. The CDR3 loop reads CASSLMDFPKDTQYF. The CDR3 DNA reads TGTGCCAGCAGTTTAATGGACTTTCCCAAGGATACGCAGTATTTT.

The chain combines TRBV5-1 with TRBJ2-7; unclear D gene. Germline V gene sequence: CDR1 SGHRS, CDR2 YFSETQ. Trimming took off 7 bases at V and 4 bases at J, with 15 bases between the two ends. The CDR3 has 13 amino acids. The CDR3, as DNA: TGCGCCAGCCGAGAGGTGGGAAAATACGAGCAGTACTTC. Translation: CASREVGKYEQYF.

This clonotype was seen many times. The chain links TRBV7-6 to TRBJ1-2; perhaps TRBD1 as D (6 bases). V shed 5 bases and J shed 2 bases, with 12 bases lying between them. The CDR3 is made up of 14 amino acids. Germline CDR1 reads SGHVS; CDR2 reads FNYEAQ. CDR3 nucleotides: TGTGCCAGCAGCCCAGCCCAGGGGAACTATGGCTACACCTTC. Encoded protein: CASSPAQGNYGYTF.

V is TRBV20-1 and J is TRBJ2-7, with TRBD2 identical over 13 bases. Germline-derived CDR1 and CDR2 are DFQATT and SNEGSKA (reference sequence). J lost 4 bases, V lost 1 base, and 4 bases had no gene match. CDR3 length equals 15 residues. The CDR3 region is CSARATSGGGYEQYF. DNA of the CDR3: TGCAGTGCTAGAGCCACTAGCGGGGGGGGATACGAGCAGTACTTC.

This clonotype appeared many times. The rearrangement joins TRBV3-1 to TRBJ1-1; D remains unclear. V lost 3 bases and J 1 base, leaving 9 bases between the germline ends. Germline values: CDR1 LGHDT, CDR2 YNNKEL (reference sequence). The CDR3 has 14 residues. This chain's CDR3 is CASSQDGRNTEAFF. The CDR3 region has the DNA TGTGCCAGCAGCCAGGACGGACGGAACACTGAAGCTTTCTTT.

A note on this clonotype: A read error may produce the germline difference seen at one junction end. CDR3 in DNA: TGTGCCAACAGTTCCTCTGGACTAGCGGGCTACACAGATACGCAGCATTTT. It codes for CANSSSGLAGYTDTQHF. The chain combines TRBV27 with TRBJ2-3; D is unresolved. The J call may be faulty, since TRBJ1-5 better matches the DNA end. The CDR3 has 17 amino acids. From germline, CDR1 is MNHEY and CDR2 SMNVEV (reference sequence).

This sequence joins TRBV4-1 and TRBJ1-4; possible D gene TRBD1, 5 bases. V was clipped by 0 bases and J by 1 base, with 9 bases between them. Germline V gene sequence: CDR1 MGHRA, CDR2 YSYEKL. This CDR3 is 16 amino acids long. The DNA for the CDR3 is TGCGCCAGCAGCCAAGACTATGGGGGAACTAATGAAAAACTGTTTTTT. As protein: CASSQDYGGTNEKLFF.

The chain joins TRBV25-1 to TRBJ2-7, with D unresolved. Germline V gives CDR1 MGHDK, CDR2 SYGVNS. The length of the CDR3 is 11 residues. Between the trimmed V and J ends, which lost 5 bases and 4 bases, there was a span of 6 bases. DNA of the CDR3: TGTGCCAGCAGTACTGAATACGAGCAGTACTTC. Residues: CASSTEYEQYF.

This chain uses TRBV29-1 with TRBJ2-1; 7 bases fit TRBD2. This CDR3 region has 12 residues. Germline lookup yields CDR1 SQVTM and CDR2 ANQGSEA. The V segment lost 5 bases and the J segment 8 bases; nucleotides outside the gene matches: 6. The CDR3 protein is CSVRTSFDEQFF. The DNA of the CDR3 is TGCAGCGTTCGGACTAGTTTCGATGAGCAGTTCTTC.

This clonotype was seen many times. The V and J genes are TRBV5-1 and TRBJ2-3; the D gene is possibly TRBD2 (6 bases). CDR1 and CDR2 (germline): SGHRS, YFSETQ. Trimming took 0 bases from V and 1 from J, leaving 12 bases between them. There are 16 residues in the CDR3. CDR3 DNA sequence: TGCGCCAGCAGCTTGGCTAGCGCGACAGGCACAGATACGCAGTATTTT. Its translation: CASSLASATGTDTQYF.

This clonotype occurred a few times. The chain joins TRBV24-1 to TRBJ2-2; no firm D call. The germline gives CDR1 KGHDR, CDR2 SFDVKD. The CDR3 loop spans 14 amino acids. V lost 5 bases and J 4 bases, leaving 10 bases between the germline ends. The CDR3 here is CATSVPAATGELFF. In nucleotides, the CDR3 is TGTGCCACCAGTGTCCCCGCAGCCACCGGGGAGCTGTTTTTT.

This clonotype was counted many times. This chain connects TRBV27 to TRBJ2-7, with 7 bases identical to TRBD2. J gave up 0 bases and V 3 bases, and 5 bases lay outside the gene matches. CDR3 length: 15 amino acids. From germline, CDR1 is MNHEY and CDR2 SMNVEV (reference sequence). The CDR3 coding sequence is TGTGCCAGCAGTTTCGTAGGCGGGAGCTCCTACGAGCAGTACTTC. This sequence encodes CASSFVGGSSYEQYF.

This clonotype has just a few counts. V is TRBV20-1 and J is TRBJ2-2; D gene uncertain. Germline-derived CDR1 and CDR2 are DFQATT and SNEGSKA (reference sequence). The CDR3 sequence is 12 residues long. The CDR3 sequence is CSVSFGTGELFF. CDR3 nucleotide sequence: TGCAGCGTCTCTTTTGGGACCGGGGAGCTGTTTTTT.

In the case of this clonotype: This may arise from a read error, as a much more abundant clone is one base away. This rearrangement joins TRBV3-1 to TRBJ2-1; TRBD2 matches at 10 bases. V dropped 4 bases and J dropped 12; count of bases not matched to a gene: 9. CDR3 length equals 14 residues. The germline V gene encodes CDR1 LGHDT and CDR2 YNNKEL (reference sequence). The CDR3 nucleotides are TGTGCCAGCAGCCTTAGCGGGAGGAGGGATGGGCAGTTCTTC. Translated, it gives CASSLSGRRDGQFF.

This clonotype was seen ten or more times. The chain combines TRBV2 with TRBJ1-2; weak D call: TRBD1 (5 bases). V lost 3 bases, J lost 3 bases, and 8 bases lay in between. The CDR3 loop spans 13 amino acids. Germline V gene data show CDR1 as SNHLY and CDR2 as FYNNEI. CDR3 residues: CASSDLGDYGYTF. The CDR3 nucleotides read TGTGCCAGCAGTGATCTGGGGGACTATGGCTACACCTTC.

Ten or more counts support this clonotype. The CDR3 here is CATSGRGNGLAGANVLTF. The DNA of the CDR3 is TGTGCCACCAGTGGAAGGGGGAATGGACTAGCTGGGGCCAACGTCCTGACTTTC. V gene TRBV24-1 combines with J gene TRBJ2-6; TRBD2 is a possible D gene (7 bases). CDR3 length: 18 amino acids. Trimming took 5 bases from V and 2 from J, leaving 18 bases between them. Germline V gene data show CDR1 as KGHDR and CDR2 as SFDVKD.

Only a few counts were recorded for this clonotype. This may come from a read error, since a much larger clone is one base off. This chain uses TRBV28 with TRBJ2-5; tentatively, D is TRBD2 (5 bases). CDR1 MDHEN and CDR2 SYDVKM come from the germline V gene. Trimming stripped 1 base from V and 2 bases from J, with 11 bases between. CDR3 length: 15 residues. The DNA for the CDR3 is TGTGCCAGCAGTTTATCCTCCAGGACTCAAGAGACCCAGTACTTC. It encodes CASSLSSRTQETQYF. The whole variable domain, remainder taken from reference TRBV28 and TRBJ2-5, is DVKVTQSSRYLVKRTGEKVFLECVQDMDHENMFWYRQDPGLGLRLIYFSYDVKMKEKGDIPEGYSVSREKKERFSLILESASTNQTSMYLCASSLSSRTQETQYFGPGTRLLVL.

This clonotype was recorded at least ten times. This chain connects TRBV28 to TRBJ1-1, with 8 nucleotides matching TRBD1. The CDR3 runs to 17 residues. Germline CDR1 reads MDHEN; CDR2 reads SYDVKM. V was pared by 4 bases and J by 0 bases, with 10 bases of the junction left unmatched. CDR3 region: CASSYRTGFYLNTEAFF. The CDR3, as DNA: TGTGCCAGCAGTTATAGGACAGGGTTTTATTTGAACACTGAAGCTTTCTTT.

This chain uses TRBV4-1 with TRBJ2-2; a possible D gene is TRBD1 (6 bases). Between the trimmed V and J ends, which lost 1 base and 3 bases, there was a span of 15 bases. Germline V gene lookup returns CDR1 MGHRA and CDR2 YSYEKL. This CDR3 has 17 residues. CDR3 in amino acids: CASSQASRDTHTGELFF. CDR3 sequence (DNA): TGCGCCAGCAGCCAAGCTTCCCGGGACACCCACACCGGGGAGCTGTTTTTT.

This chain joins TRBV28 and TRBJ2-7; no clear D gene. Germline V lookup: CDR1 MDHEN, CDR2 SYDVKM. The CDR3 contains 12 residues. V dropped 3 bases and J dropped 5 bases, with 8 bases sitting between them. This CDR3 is CASSFPGDEQYF. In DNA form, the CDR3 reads TGTGCCAGCAGTTTCCCTGGCGACGAGCAGTACTTC. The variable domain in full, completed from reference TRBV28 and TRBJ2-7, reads DVKVTQSSRYLVKRTGEKVFLECVQDMDHENMFWYRQDPGLGLRLIYFSYDVKMKEKGDIPEGYSVSREKKERFSLILESASTNQTSMYLCASSFPGDEQYFGPGTRLTVT.

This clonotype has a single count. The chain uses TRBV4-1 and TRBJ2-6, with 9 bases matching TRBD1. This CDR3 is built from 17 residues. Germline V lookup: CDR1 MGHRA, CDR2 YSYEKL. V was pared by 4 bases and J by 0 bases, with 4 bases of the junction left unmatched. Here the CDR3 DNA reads TGCGCCAGCAGCCCACAGGGGGCTAACTCTGGGGCCAACGTCCTGACTTTC. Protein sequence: CASSPQGANSGANVLTF.

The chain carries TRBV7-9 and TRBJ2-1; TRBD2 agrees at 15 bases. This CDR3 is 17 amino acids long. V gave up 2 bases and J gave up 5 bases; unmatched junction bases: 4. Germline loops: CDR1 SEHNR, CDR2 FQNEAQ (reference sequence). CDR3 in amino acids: CASSLSGLAGGHNEQFF. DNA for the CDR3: TGTGCCAGCAGCTTATCTGGACTAGCGGGAGGGCACAATGAGCAGTTCTTC. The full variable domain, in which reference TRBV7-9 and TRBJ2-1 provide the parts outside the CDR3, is DTGVSQNPRHKITKRGQNVTFRCDPISEHNRLYWYRQTLGQGPEFLTYFQNEAQLEKSRLLSDRFSAERPKGSFSTLEIQRTEQGDSAMYLCASSLSGLAGGHNEQFFGPGTRLTVL.

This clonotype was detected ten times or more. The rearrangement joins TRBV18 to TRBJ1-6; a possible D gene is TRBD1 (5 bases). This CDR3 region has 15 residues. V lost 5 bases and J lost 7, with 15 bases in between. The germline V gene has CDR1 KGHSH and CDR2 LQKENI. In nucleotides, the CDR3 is TGTGCCAGCTCAGCCCAGGGAGATTGGAATTCACCCCTCCACTTT. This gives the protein CASSAQGDWNSPLHF. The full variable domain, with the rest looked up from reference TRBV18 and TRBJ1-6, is NAGVMQNPRHLVRRRGQEARLRCSPMKGHSHVYWYRQLPEEGLKFMVYLQKENIIDESGMPKERFSAEFPKEGPSILRIQQVVRGDSAAYFCASSAQGDWNSPLHFGNGTRLTVT.

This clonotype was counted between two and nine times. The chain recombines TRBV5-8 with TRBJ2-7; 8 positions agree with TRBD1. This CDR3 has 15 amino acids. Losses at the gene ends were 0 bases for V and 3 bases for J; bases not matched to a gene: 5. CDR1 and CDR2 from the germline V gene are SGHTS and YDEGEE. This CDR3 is CASSLGAGGYYEQYF. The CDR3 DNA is TGTGCCAGCAGCTTGGGGGCAGGGGGCTACTACGAGCAGTACTTC.

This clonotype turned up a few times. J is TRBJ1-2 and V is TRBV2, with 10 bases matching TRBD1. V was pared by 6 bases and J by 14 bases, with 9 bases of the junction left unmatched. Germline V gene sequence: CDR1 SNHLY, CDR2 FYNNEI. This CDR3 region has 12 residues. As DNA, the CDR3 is TGTGCCAGCAGCCAGGGACAGGGGAGGGCAACCTTC. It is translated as CASSQGQGRATF.

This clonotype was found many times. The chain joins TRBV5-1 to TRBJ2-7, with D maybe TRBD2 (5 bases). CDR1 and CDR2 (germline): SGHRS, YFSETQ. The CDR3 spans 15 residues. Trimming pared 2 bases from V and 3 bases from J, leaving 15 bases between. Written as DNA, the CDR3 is TGCGCCAGCAGCTTTGAATTCGGGGAGATCTACGAGCAGTACTTC. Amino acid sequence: CASSFEFGEIYEQYF.

The CDR3 region has the DNA TGCAGTGCTAGAGGGGGACTAGCGGGACACCCAGGGGAAGAGACCCAGTACTTC. It codes for CSARGGLAGHPGEETQYF. The V and J genes are TRBV20-1 and TRBJ2-5, with 13 bases fitting TRBD2. The V gene's germline CDR1 is DFQATT and CDR2 SNEGSKA (reference sequence). V was clipped by 1 base and J by 3 bases; unmatched bases: 11. The CDR3 totals 18 residues.

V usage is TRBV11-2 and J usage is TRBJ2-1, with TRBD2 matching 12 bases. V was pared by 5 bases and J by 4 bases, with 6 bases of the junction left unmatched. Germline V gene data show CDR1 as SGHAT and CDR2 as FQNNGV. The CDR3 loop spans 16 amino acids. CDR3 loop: CASSRGLAGTYNEQFF. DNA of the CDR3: TGTGCCAGCAGCCGAGGACTAGCGGGGACTTACAATGAGCAGTTCTTC.